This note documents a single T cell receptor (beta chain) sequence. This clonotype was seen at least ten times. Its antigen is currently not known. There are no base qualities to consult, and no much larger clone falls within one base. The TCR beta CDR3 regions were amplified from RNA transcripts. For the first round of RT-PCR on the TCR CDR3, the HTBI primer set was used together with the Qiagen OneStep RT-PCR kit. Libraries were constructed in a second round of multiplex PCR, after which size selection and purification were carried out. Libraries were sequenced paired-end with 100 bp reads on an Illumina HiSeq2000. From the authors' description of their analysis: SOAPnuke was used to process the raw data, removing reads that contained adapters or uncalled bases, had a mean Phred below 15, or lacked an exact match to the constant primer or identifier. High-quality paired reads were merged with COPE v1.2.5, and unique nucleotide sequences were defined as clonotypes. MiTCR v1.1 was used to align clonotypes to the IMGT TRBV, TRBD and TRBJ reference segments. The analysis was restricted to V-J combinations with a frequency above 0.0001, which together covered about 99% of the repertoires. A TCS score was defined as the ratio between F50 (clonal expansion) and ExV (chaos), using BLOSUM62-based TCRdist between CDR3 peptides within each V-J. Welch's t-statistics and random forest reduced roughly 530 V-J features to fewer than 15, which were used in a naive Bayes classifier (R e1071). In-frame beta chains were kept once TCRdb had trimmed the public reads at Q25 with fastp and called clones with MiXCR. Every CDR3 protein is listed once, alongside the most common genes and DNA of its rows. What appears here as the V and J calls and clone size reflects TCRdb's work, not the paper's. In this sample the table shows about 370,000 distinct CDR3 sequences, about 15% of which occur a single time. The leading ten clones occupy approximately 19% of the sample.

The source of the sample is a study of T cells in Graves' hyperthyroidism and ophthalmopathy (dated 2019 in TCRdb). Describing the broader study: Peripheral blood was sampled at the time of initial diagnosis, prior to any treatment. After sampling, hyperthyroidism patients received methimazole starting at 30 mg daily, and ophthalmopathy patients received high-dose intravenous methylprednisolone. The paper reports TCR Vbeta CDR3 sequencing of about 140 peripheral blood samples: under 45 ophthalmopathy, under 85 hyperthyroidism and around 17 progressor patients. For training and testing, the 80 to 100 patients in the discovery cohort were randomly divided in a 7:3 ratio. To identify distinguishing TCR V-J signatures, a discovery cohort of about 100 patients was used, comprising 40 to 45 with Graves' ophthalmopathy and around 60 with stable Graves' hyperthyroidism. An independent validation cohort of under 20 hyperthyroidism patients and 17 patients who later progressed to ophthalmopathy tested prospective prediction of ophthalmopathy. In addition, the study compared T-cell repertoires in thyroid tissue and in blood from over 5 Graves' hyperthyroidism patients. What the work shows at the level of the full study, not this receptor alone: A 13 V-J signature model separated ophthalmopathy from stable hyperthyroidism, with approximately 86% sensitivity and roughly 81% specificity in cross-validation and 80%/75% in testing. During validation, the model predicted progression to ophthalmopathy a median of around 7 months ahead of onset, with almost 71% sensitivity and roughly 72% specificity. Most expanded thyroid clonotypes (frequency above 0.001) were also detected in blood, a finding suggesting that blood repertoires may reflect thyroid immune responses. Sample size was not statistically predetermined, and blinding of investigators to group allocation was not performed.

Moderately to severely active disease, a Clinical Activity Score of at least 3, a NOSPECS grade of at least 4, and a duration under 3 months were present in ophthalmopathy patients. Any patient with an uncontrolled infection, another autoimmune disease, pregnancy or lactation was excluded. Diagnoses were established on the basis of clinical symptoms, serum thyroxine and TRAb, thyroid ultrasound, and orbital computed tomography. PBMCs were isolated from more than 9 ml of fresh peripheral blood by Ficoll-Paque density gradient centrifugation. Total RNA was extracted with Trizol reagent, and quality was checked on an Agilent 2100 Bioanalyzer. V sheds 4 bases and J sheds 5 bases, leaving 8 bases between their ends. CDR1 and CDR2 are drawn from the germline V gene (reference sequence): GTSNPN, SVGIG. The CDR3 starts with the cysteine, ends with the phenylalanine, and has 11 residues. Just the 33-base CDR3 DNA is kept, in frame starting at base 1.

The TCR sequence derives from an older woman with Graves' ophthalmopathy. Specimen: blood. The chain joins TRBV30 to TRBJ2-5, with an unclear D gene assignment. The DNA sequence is TGTGCCTGGAAGATAGGGGAGACCCAGTACTTC. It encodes CAWKIGETQYF.